Below are 25 T cell receptor beta chains sequenced from a single sample in a study of T cells in women clearing cervical HPV infection. Here immunoSEQ multiplex PCR was the method, and the copy in TCRdb shows in-frame clones only, minus some. Its listing shows roughly 18,000 clones. The sequenced material came from blood buffy coat. The origin of the receptors is a woman between 18 and 75 years old with a cervical HPV16 infection that either progressed to CIN3+ or cleared (not recorded which).

For this clone: The read finishes 3 residues shy of the CDR3 end, and the germline J gene is used to complete it. This chain connects TRBV7-2 to TRBJ2-7; 9 positions match TRBD2. After removal of 3 bases from V and 5 bases from J, the junction contained 8 bases not matched to a gene. This CDR3 region has 15 residues. Germline V lookup: CDR1 SGHTA, CDR2 FQGNSA. CDR3: CASSFGLAGVDEQYF. The CDR3 bases that were read are TGTGCCAGCAGCTTTGGATTAGCGGGAGTAGACGAG.

Note on this clone: The read comes to an end 3 residues before the CDR3 does, leaving the germline J gene to fill in the end. The chain couples TRBV7-8 to TRBJ2-2; D is perhaps TRBD1 (6 bases). The CDR3 has 15 amino acids. From germline, CDR1 is SGHVS and CDR2 FQNEAQ. V gave up 4 bases and J gave up 2 bases, with 11 bases separating them. CDR3 bases read: TGTGCCAGCAGCTACCCGGGACAAAACACCGGGGAG. It yields the protein CASSYPGQNTGE. The entire CDR3 protein is CASSYPGQNTGELFF.

Notes on this clone: The read falls 3 residues short of the CDR3 end, and the missing part is taken from the germline J gene. The chain carries TRBV19 and TRBJ2-1, with a possible D match to TRBD1 (6 bases). The CDR3 extends over 15 amino acids. Looked up from germline, CDR1 is LNHDA and CDR2 is SQIVND (reference sequence). The V end lost 6 bases, the J end lost 9 bases, and 21 bases lay between the germline ends. CDR3 protein: CASSQSLQGMGEQFF. Partial CDR3 DNA: TGTGCCAGTAGCCAATCCTTGCAGGGGATGGGTGAG. Complete variable domain (other parts from reference TRBV19 and TRBJ2-1): DGGITQSPKYLFRKEGQNVTLSCEQNLNHDAMYWYRQDPGQGLRLIYYSQIVNDFQKGDIAEGYSVSREKKESFPLTVTSAQKNPTAFYLCASSQSLQGMGEQFFGPGTRLTVL.

On this clone itself: The observed sequence ends 3 residues before the CDR3 terminus, with the missing tail filled in from the germline J gene. The genes are TRBV3-1 (or the pseudogene TRBV3-2) and TRBJ2-3; 7 bases are a match to TRBD2. The length of the CDR3 is 14 residues. Germline-derived CDR1 and CDR2 are LGHDT and YNNKEL (reference sequence). After removal of 2 bases from V and 6 bases from J, the junction contained 5 bases not matched to a gene. Incomplete CDR3 DNA: TGTGCCAGCAGCCAAACGGGGGGAGGGGATACG. This encodes CASSQTGGGDT. In full, the CDR3 reads CASSQTGGGDTQYF.

Regarding this clone: The read terminates 3 residues before the CDR3 end, so the remaining end is supplied by the germline J gene. V usage is TRBV5-1 and J usage is TRBJ1-3; 7 bases agree with TRBD1. Germline V lookup: CDR1 SGHRS, CDR2 YFSETQ. The CDR3 runs 16 residues. V dropped 3 bases and J dropped 3; count of bases not matched to a gene: 9. CDR3 sequence: CASSYRDSSLGNTIYF. The covered CDR3 bases are TGCGCCAGCAGCTACCGGGACAGCTCCCTTGGAAACACC.

A note on this clone: Sequencing ends 3 residues short of the CDR3 end; the germline J gene provides the rest. The chain joins TRBV9 to TRBJ2-3; D gene ambiguous. This CDR3 has 12 residues. Trimming pared 3 bases from V and 3 bases from J, leaving 5 bases between. In germline, CDR1 is SGDLS, CDR2 YYNGEE. CDR3: CASSAQTDTQYF. The sequenced part of the CDR3 DNA is TGTGCCAGCAGCGCTCAGACAGATACG.

CDR3 DNA, as far as it was read: TGTGCCAGCAGCTTACCTTACAATTGGAGGGGTAATTCACCC. The encoded protein is CASSLPYNWRGNSP. The full CDR3 protein is CASSLPYNWRGNSPLHF. This chain links TRBV7-8 with TRBJ1-6, with D maybe TRBD1 (5 bases). The read ends 3 residues before the CDR3 terminus; that terminus is restored from the germline J gene. Per the germline V gene, CDR1 is SGHVS and CDR2 is FQNEAQ. The CDR3 runs to 17 residues. V was shortened by 2 bases and J by 6 bases, with 17 bases between the two germline ends. The whole variable domain, filled in from reference TRBV7-8 and TRBJ1-6, reads GAGVSQSPRYKVAKRGQDVALRCDPISGHVSLFWYQQALGQGPEFLTYFQNEAQLDKSGLPSDRFFAERPEGSVSTLKIQRTQQEDSAVYLCASSLPYNWRGNSPLHFGNGTRLTVT.

For this clone: The read finishes 3 residues shy of the CDR3 end, and the germline J gene is used to complete it. The genes are TRBV9 and TRBJ1-6; no reliable D call. The germline V gene encodes CDR1 SGDLS and CDR2 YYNGEE. V lost 0 bases and J 7 bases, leaving 5 bases between the germline ends. This CDR3 spans 13 amino acids. The sequenced part of the CDR3 DNA is TGTGCCAGCAGCGTAGATCTGAATTCACCC. It yields the protein CASSVDLNSP. The full CDR3 protein is CASSVDLNSPLHF.

In regard to this clone: The observed sequence ends 3 residues before the CDR3 terminus, with the missing tail filled in from the germline J gene. This rearrangement joins TRBV29-1 to TRBJ1-2; 7 bases are shared with TRBD1. The V segment lost 2 bases and the J segment 4 bases; nucleotides outside the gene matches: 4. This CDR3 region has 13 residues. Germline CDR1 SQVTM, CDR2 ANQGSEA. The sequenced part of the CDR3 DNA is TGCAGCGTTGAACGTCCAGGGGGCTATGGC. Its protein is CSVERPGGYG. The entire CDR3 protein reads CSVERPGGYGYTF.

For this clone: The DNA ends 3 residues before the CDR3 does, and the rest of the CDR3 is filled in from the germline J gene. The chain couples TRBV5-1 to TRBJ1-5; no firm D call. This CDR3 has 15 amino acids. The V gene's germline CDR1 is SGHRS and CDR2 YFSETQ. V was cut by 2 bases and J by 6 bases, with 15 bases left in between. The CDR3 is CASSFGDRVGQPQHF. CDR3 DNA (partial): TGCGCCAGCAGCTTCGGGGATAGGGTCGGTCAGCCC. Combining the CDR3 with reference TRBV5-1 and TRBJ1-5 gives the whole variable domain KAGVTQTPRYLIKTRGQQVTLSCSPISGHRSVSWYQQTPGQGLQFLFEYFSETQRNKGNFPGRFSGRQFSNSRSEMNVSTLELGDSALYLCASSFGDRVGQPQHFGDGTRLSIL.

Note on this clone: The read falls 3 residues short of the CDR3 end, and the missing part is taken from the germline J gene. The chain recombines TRBV30 with TRBJ2-6; the D gene is possibly TRBD1 (5 bases). Germline V gives CDR1 GTSNPN, CDR2 SVGIG (reference sequence). The CDR3 contains 15 residues. Trimming left V 0 bases short and J 4 bases short, with 10 bases between. The CDR3 sequence: CAWSVGPGGANVLTF. Partial CDR3 DNA: TGTGCCTGGAGTGTCGGTCCAGGGGGGGCCAACGTC. Drawing the rest from reference TRBV30 and TRBJ2-6, the complete variable domain is SQTIHQWPATLVQPVGSPLSLECTVEGTSNPNLYWYRQAAGRGLQLLFYSVGIGQISSEVPQNLSASRPQDRQFILSSKKLLLSDSGFYLCAWSVGPGGANVLTFGAGSRLTVL.

A word on this clone: The read ends 3 residues early relative to the CDR3; the germline J gene fills the gap. V and J are TRBV19 and TRBJ2-2; a weak D match, TRBD2 (6 bases). The V gene's germline CDR1 is LNHDA and CDR2 SQIVND (reference sequence). This CDR3 spans 14 amino acids. V gave up 3 bases and J gave up 6 bases, with 11 bases separating them. CDR3 in amino acids: CASSISGVAGELFF. The sequenced CDR3 bases are TGTGCCAGTAGTATCTCGGGGGTGGCCGGGGAG.

This clone counts as medium-sized by frequency. Read sequence stops 3 residues before the CDR3 end, and the germline J gene provides the missing end. The rearrangement uses TRBV18 and TRBJ2-3; 8 positions match TRBD2. J gave up 2 bases and V 0 bases, and 7 bases lay outside the gene matches. The CDR3 totals 17 residues. Per germline, CDR1 KGHSH and CDR2 LQKENI. The sequenced CDR3 bases are TGTGCCAGCTCACCACCTCTTGCGGGGGGACCCACAGATACG. Translation gives CASSPPLAGGPTDT. The whole CDR3 protein is CASSPPLAGGPTDTQYF.

Comment on this clone: Read sequence stops 3 residues before the CDR3 end, and the germline J gene provides the missing end. This rearrangement joins TRBV12-5 to TRBJ2-5; 7 positions agree with TRBD2. From germline, CDR1 is LGHNT and CDR2 FRNRAP. The V segment lost 0 bases and the J segment 2 bases; nucleotides outside the gene matches: 15. This CDR3 is 19 amino acids long. The chain's CDR3 is CASGLVPSLRTSTQETQYF. The DNA read from the CDR3 is TGTGCTAGTGGTTTGGTACCATCTTTGAGGACTAGTACTCAAGAGACC.

As for this clone: With the read ending 3 residues before the CDR3 end, the germline J gene is used to fill in that end. The genes are TRBV7-2 and TRBJ1-3; D might be TRBD1 (6 bases). This CDR3 comprises 14 residues. V shed 5 bases and J shed 0 bases, with 8 bases lying between them. The germline CDR1 and CDR2 sequences are SGHTA and FQGNSA. Incomplete CDR3 DNA: TGTGCCAGCAGCGAACAGGGCTCTGGAAACACC. Amino acid sequence: CASSEQGSGNT. Given in full, the CDR3 is CASSEQGSGNTIYF.

As for this clone: The read ends 3 residues early relative to the CDR3; the germline J gene fills the gap. J is TRBJ2-7 and V is TRBV30; weak D call: TRBD2 (5 bases). Germline assignment: CDR1 GTSNPN and CDR2 SVGIG (reference sequence). V was pared by 0 bases and J by 6 bases, with 12 bases between. The CDR3 length is 13 residues. The chain's CDR3 is CAWSVWLAREQYF. Incomplete CDR3 DNA: TGTGCCTGGAGTGTATGGTTAGCGCGCGAG. Full variable domain (remainder filled in from reference TRBV30 and TRBJ2-7): SQTIHQWPATLVQPVGSPLSLECTVEGTSNPNLYWYRQAAGRGLQLLFYSVGIGQISSEVPQNLSASRPQDRQFILSSKKLLLSDSGFYLCAWSVWLAREQYFGPGTRLTVT.

In regard to this clone: The read is 3 residues too short to cover the CDR3 end, so that end is filled in from the germline J gene. The chain recombines TRBV18 with TRBJ1-2, with a tentative D call TRBD1 (5 bases). The CDR3 is made up of 13 amino acids. V lost 2 bases to trimming and J lost 4 bases, with 8 bases between them. Germline V lookup: CDR1 KGHSH, CDR2 LQKENI. The sequenced part of the CDR3 DNA is TGTGCCAGCTCACCAGGGGCAGTCTATGGC. This gives the protein CASSPGAVYG. The CDR3 in its entirety is CASSPGAVYGYTF.

A word on this clone: The CDR3 is cut off 3 residues early in the read; its end comes from the germline J gene. This chain uses TRBV19 with TRBJ1-1; no definite D call. CDR1 and CDR2 from the germline V gene are LNHDA and SQIVND (reference sequence). Trimming took 1 base from V and 3 from J, leaving 12 bases between them. CDR3 size: 15 residues. The DNA read from the CDR3 is TGTGCCAGTAGTATAGGCGGAAATTTTGACACTGAA. It specifies CASSIGGNFDTE. The full CDR3 is CASSIGGNFDTEAFF.

CDR3: CASSLDLYNEQFF. The covered CDR3 bases are TGTGCCAGCAGCTTAGACTTATACAATGAG. This chain joins TRBV7-9 and TRBJ2-1; D is uncertain. The read ends 3 residues before the CDR3 terminus; that terminus is restored from the germline J gene. CDR1 and CDR2 from the germline V gene are SEHNR and FQNEAQ (reference sequence). The CDR3 totals 13 residues. Trimming left V 1 base short and J 4 bases short, with 5 bases between.

A remark on this clone: The missing CDR3 end, 3 residues past where the read stops, is filled in from the germline J gene. The chain recombines TRBV5-1 with TRBJ2-2, with 13 bases matching TRBD2. The CDR3 length is 18 residues. The germline V gene encodes CDR1 SGHRS and CDR2 YFSETQ. The ends lost 3 bases at V and 4 bases at J; junction bases unmatched: 9. The CDR3 sequence: CASSSHLGLAGITGELFF. Incomplete CDR3 DNA: TGCGCCAGCAGCTCCCACCTGGGACTAGCGGGGATCACCGGGGAG. Based on the CDR3 plus reference TRBV5-1 and TRBJ2-2, the full variable domain is KAGVTQTPRYLIKTRGQQVTLSCSPISGHRSVSWYQQTPGQGLQFLFEYFSETQRNKGNFPGRFSGRQFSNSRSEMNVSTLELGDSALYLCASSSHLGLAGITGELFFGEGSRLTVL.

A remark on this clone: The CDR3 end lies 3 residues beyond the end of the read and is filled in from the germline J gene. This chain connects TRBV7-9 to TRBJ1-1, with 10 bases that match TRBD1. CDR1 SEHNR and CDR2 FQNEAQ come from the germline V gene (reference sequence). This CDR3 is 15 amino acids long. Trimming took 5 bases from V and 3 from J; bases not matched to a gene: 6. The CDR3 bases that were read are TGTGCCAGCAGCCCGCCGGACAGGGGGTACACTGAA. Protein sequence: CASSPPDRGYTE. The whole CDR3 reads CASSPPDRGYTEAFF. The whole variable domain, filled in from reference TRBV7-9 and TRBJ1-1, reads DTGVSQNPRHKITKRGQNVTFRCDPISEHNRLYWYRQTLGQGPEFLTYFQNEAQLEKSRLLSDRFSAERPKGSFSTLEIQRTEQGDSAMYLCASSPPDRGYTEAFFGQGTRLTVV.

CDR3 bases read: TGTGCCAGCAGCCAAGAGGGGACAGGCTACTATGGC. It codes for CASSQEGTGYYG. The entire CDR3 protein reads CASSQEGTGYYGYTF. This chain connects TRBV14 to TRBJ1-2, with 8 bases aligning to TRBD1. The observed sequence ends 3 residues before the CDR3 terminus, with the missing tail filled in from the germline J gene. The V segment lost 0 bases and the J segment 3 bases; nucleotides outside the gene matches: 3. The CDR3 contains 15 residues. Per germline, CDR1 SGHDN and CDR2 FVKESK.

With regard to this clone: From the germline J gene comes the end of the CDR3, since the read stops 3 residues before it. The J gene is TRBJ2-1, the V gene TRBV20-1; 7 bases are shared with TRBD2. J lost 6 bases, V lost 1 base, and 3 bases had no gene match. The CDR3 is 13 residues long. The V gene's germline CDR1 is DFQATT and CDR2 SNEGSKA (reference sequence). CDR3 sequence: CSARVASGNEQFF. The part of the CDR3 DNA that was read is TGCAGTGCTAGAGTTGCTAGCGGCAATGAG.

As for this clone: The read halts 3 residues ahead of the CDR3 end, with the missing end drawn from the germline J gene. This rearrangement joins TRBV19 to TRBJ2-2; D perhaps matches TRBD2 (6 bases). Germline V CDR1 and CDR2: LNHDA, SQIVND (reference sequence). The V gene lost 4 bases and the J gene lost 6 bases, with 9 bases spanning the gap. The CDR3 is 13 residues long. CDR3 bases read: TGTGCCAGTAGTACTGGAGGGCCCGGGGAG. Translation gives CASSTGGPGE. The entire CDR3 protein reads CASSTGGPGELFF. The whole variable domain, remainder taken from reference TRBV19 and TRBJ2-2, is DGGITQSPKYLFRKEGQNVTLSCEQNLNHDAMYWYRQDPGQGLRLIYYSQIVNDFQKGDIAEGYSVSREKKESFPLTVTSAQKNPTAFYLCASSTGGPGELFFGEGSRLTVL.

Frequency places this clone as medium-sized. CDR3 bases read: TGCAGCGTTGTGGGGACAGGGGAGAGTAATGAAAAA. Protein sequence: CSVVGTGESNEK. The entire CDR3 protein is CSVVGTGESNEKLFF. The V gene is TRBV29-1, the J gene TRBJ1-4; 10 nucleotides line up with TRBD1. The DNA ends 3 residues before the CDR3 does, and the rest of the CDR3 is filled in from the germline J gene. Trimming cost V 4 bases and J 4 bases; bases outside gene matches: 6. Germline-derived CDR1 and CDR2 are SQVTM and ANQGSEA. The CDR3 covers 15 residues. Combining the CDR3 with reference TRBV29-1 and TRBJ1-4 gives the whole variable domain SAVISQKPSRDICQRGTSLTIQCQVDSQVTMMFWYRQQPGQSLTLIATANQGSEATYESGFVIDKFPISRPNLTFSTLTVSNMSPEDSSIYLCSVVGTGESNEKLFFGSGTQLSVL.